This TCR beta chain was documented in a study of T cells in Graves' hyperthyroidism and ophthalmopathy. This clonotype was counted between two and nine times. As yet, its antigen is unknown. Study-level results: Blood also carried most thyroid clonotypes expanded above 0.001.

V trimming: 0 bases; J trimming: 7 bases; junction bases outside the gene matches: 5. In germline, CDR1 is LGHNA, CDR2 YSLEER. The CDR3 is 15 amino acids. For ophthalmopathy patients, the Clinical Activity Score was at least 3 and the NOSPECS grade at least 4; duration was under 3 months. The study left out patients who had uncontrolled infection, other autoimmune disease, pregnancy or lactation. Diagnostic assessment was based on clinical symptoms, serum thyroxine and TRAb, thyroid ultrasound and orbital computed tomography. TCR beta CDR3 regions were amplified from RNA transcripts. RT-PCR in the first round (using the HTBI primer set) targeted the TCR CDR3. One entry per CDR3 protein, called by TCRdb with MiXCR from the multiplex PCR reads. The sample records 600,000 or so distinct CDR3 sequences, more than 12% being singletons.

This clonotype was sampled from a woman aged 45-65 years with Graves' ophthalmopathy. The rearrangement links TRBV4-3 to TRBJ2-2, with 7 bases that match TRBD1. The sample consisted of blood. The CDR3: CASSQEGGRLGELFF. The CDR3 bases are TGCGCCAGCAGCCAAGAAGGGGGCAGACTCGGGGAGCTGTTTTTT.